A single T cell receptor (beta chain) is shown here with its context. This specimen belongs to a study of blood T cell repertoires in COVID-19. Trimming cost V 0 bases and J 3 bases, with 11 bases left between them. Germline CDR1 is MGHRA and CDR2 is YSYEKL. The CDR3 loop spans 15 amino acids. The data were produced by immunoSEQ multiplex PCR, yet TCRdb's version contains in-frame clones alone and is incomplete. Of 190,000 or so clones listed, 75% to 90% are singletons. The sequenced material came from PBMCs or T cells enriched from blood (not recorded which). The clonotype was recovered from a woman aged 25 to 39 who had been exposed to COVID-19. The chain employs TRBV4-1 and TRBJ1-2; D remains ambiguous. CDR3 in DNA: TGCGCCAGCAGCCAAGATATTTCGGTTTACTATGGCTACACCTTC. This encodes CASSQDISVYYGYTF.